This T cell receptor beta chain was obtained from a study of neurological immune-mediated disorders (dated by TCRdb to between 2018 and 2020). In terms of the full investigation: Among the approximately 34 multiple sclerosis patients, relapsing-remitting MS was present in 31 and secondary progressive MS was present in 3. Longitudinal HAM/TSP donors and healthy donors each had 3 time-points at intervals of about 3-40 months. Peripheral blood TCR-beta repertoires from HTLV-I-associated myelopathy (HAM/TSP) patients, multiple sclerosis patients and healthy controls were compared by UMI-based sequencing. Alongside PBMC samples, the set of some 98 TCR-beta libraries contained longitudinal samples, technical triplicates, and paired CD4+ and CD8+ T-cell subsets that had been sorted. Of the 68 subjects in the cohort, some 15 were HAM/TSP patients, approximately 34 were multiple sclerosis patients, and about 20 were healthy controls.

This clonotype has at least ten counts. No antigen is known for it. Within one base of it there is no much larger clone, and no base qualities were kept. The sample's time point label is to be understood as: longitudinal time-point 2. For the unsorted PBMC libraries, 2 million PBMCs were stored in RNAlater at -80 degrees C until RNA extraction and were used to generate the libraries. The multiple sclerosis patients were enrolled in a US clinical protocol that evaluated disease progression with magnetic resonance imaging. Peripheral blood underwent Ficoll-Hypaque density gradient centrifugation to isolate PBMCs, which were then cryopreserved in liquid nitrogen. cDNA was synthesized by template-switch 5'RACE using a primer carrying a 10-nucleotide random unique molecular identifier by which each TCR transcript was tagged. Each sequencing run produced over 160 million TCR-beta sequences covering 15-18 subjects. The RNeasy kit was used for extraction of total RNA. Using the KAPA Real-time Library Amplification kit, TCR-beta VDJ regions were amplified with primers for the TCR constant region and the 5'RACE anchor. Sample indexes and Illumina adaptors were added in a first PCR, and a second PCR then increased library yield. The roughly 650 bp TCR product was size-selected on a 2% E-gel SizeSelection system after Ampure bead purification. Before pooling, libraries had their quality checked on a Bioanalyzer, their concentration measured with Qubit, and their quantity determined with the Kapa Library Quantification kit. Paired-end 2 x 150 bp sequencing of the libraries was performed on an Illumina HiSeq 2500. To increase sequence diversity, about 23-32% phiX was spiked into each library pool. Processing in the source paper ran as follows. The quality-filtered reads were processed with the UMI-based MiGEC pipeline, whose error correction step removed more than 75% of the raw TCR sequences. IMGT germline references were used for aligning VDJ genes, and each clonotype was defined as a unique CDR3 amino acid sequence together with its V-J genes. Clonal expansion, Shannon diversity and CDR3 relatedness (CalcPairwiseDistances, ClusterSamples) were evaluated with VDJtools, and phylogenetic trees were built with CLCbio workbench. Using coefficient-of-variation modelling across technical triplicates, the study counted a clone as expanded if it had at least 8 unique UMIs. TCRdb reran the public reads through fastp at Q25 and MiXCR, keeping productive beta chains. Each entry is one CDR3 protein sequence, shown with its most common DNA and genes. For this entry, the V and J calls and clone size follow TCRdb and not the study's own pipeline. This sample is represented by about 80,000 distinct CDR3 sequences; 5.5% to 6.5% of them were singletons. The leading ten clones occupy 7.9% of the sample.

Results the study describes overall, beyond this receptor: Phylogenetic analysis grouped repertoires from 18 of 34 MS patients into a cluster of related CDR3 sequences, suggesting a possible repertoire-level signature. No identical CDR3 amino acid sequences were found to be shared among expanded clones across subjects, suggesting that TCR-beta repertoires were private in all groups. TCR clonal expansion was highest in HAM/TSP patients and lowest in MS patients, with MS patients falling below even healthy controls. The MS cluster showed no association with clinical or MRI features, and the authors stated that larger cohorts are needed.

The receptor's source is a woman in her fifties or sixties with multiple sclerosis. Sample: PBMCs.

CDR3 sequence: CASSLRSGASGANVLTF. In nucleotide form, the sequence is TGTGCCAGCAGCTTAAGGTCAGGAGCCTCTGGGGCCAACGTCCTGACTTTC. The V gene is TRBV7-6 and the J gene is TRBJ2-6; the D gene cannot be named for sure. Via the germline V gene, CDR1 is SGHVS and CDR2 FNYEAQ. The CDR3 sequence holds 17 residues, the cysteine and phenylalanine included. Just the 51-base CDR3 DNA is kept, in frame starting at base 1. Trimming at the junction amounts to 2 bases on V and 0 bases on J, and the germline ends lie 11 bases apart.